Each of the 27 T cell receptor beta chains below was sequenced from the same sample in a study of siplizumab effects on memory and regulatory T cells. Method: immunoSEQ multiplex PCR; TCRdb's copy keeps in-frame clones and lacks some. Of around 78,000 clones listed, about 90% are singletons. Sequencing was carried out using CD8+ T cells sorted from blood. These receptors were taken from a human donor in good health.

This chain links TRBV6-1 with TRBJ2-3; 12 nucleotides line up with TRBD1. The J segment lost 5 bases and the V segment lost 4 bases, leaving 4 bases of the junction unmatched. The CDR3 loop spans 15 amino acids. Germline V gene lookup returns CDR1 MNHNS and CDR2 SASEGT. The CDR3 nucleotides read TGTGCCAGCAGTGCCGGGACAGGGGGCGTAGATACGCAGTATTTT. It specifies CASSAGTGGVDTQYF.

CDR3 sequence reads: CASRVGGQGYNEQFF. The CDR3 DNA reads TGTGCTAGCAGGGTGGGGGGACAGGGGTACAATGAGCAGTTCTTC. The J gene is TRBJ2-1, the V gene TRBV19, with 10 nucleotides matching TRBD1. From germline, CDR1 is LNHDA and CDR2 SQIVND (reference sequence). The CDR3 extends over 15 amino acids. Combining the CDR3 with reference TRBV19 and TRBJ2-1 gives the whole variable domain DGGITQSPKYLFRKEGQNVTLSCEQNLNHDAMYWYRQDPGQGLRLIYYSQIVNDFQKGDIAEGYSVSREKKESFPLTVTSAQKNPTAFYLCASRVGGQGYNEQFFGPGTRLTVL.

V and J are TRBV6-5 and TRBJ1-1; TRBD1 matches 7 bases. The CDR3 has 14 residues. Looked up from germline, CDR1 is MNHEY and CDR2 is SVGAGI. V dropped 6 bases and J dropped 3; count of bases not matched to a gene: 7. The CDR3 nucleotides read TGTGCCAGCAGGGAGACAGGGTTGCACACTGAAGCTTTCTTT. Its translation: CASRETGLHTEAFF.

In this sample, this clone turned up once. V is TRBV7-6 and J is TRBJ2-3; no definite D call. CDR3 size: 12 residues. Trimming cost V 5 bases and J 1 base, with 4 bases left between them. The germline CDR1 and CDR2 sequences are SGHVS and FNYEAQ. The CDR3 spells CASSQGTDTQYF. For the CDR3, the DNA is TGTGCCAGCAGCCAAGGCACAGATACGCAGTATTTT.

As to this clone: This sample also contains other DNA sequences that code for the same CDR3. The gene calls are TRBV19 and TRBJ1-1; no clear D. This CDR3 is 11 amino acids long. CDR1 is LNHDA, CDR2 SQIVND, per germline (reference sequence). With 3 bases removed from V and 6 bases from J, the gap between germline ends came to 5 bases. The DNA of the CDR3 is TGTGCCAGTAGTATCGGGGCTGAAGCTTTCTTT. Residues: CASSIGAEAFF.

V is TRBV5-6 and J is TRBJ2-3, with no clear D. V was cut by 3 bases and J by 3 bases, with 8 bases left in between. Germline CDR1 is SGHDT and CDR2 is YYEEEE. The CDR3 runs 13 residues. CDR3 residues: CASSSVYTDTQYF. In DNA form, the CDR3 reads TGTGCCAGCAGCTCGGTCTATACAGATACGCAGTATTTT. The full variable domain, its missing parts supplied by reference TRBV5-6 and TRBJ2-3, is DAGVTQSPTHLIKTRGQQVTLRCSPKSGHDTVSWYQQALGQGPQFIFQYYEEEERQRGNFPDRFSGHQFPNYSSELNVNALLLGDSALYLCASSSVYTDTQYFGPGTRLTVL.

This clone was counted between two and nine times. CDR3 sequence reads: CASSVGGGLMETQYF. Here the CDR3 DNA reads TGTGCCAGCAGCGTGGGCGGGGGGCTAATGGAGACCCAGTACTTC. This chain uses TRBV5-6 with TRBJ2-5; 8 positions match TRBD2. Trimming removed 4 bases from V and 5 bases from J; junction bases left unmatched: 10. CDR3 size: 15 residues. Germline loops: CDR1 SGHDT, CDR2 YYEEEE.

The chain joins TRBV25-1 to TRBJ2-5; tentatively, D is TRBD1 (5 bases). The CDR3 is 13 residues long. Germline V gene sequence: CDR1 MGHDK, CDR2 SYGVNS. Between the trimmed V and J ends, which lost 3 bases and 7 bases, there was a span of 12 bases. The DNA for the CDR3 is TGTGCCAGCAGTGATGGTCAGGGTCGGACCCAGTACTTC. The encoded protein is CASSDGQGRTQYF.

As DNA, the CDR3 is TGTGCCAGTAGTCAGAGTGAGGTCCCTGCCGGGGAGCTGTTTTTT. Its protein product is CASSQSEVPAGELFF. The V and J genes are TRBV19 and TRBJ2-2; D unresolved. Germline CDR1 LNHDA, CDR2 SQIVND (reference sequence). The CDR3 covers 15 residues. The V end lost 5 bases, the J end lost 6 bases, and 16 bases lay between the germline ends.

CDR3 sequence: CASRQGGTYEQYF. CDR3 coding DNA: TGTGCCAGTAGACAGGGGGGGACCTACGAGCAGTACTTC. The chain combines TRBV19 with TRBJ2-7; D perhaps matches TRBD1 (8 bases). There are 13 residues in the CDR3. With 6 bases removed from V and 2 bases from J, the gap between germline ends came to 11 bases. The germline CDR1 and CDR2 sequences are LNHDA and SQIVND (reference sequence).

This rearrangement joins TRBV10-3 to TRBJ2-7; D call uncertain. This CDR3 contains 14 residues. The ends were cut back, 7 bases at V and 3 bases at J, with 16 bases in the middle. Germline CDR1 is ENHRY and CDR2 is SYGVKD. DNA for the CDR3: TGTGCCATCACTTCAGGCTCTGCACACTACGAGCAGTACTTC. It translates to CAITSGSAHYEQYF.

V and J are TRBV7-2 and TRBJ1-2, with D perhaps matching TRBD1 (5 bases). This CDR3 has 13 residues. Between the trimmed V and J ends, which lost 2 bases and 8 bases, there was a span of 12 bases. Germline lookup yields CDR1 SGHTA and CDR2 FQGNSA. Here the CDR3 reads CASSLFGQEGYTF. The CDR3 DNA follows: TGTGCCAGCAGCTTATTCGGACAAGAGGGCTACACCTTC.

The chain links TRBV23-1 to TRBJ2-3, with D unresolved. TRBV23-1 is designated an ORF whose function remains uncertain. Trimming stripped 2 bases from V and 2 bases from J, with 11 bases between. The CDR3 is made up of 15 amino acids. The DNA of the CDR3 is TGCGCCAGCAGTCAACATTTGGAAGTCACAGATACGCAGTATTTT. It encodes CASSQHLEVTDTQYF.

By frequency in the sample, this clone is medium-sized. The chain is built from TRBV11-1 and TRBJ1-2, with TRBD1 matching 7 bases. Germline values: CDR1 SGHAT, CDR2 FQDESV (reference sequence). The length of the CDR3 is 15 residues. Germline trimming cut 4 bases from V and 5 bases from J; bases unmatched to any gene: 10. CDR3 loop: CASSYSAGTAYGYTF. CDR3 DNA: TGTGCCAGCAGCTACAGCGCCGGGACAGCTTATGGCTACACCTTC.

This chain links TRBV7-6 with TRBJ2-5, with 8 bases identical to TRBD1. Near its end, the DNA agrees better with TRBJ2-7, so the J call may be wrong. The germline gives CDR1 SGHVS, CDR2 FNYEAQ. The CDR3 is 15 amino acids. CDR3 protein: CASSLGSGGYYEQYF. CDR3 nucleotides: TGTGCCAGCAGCTTAGGTTCAGGGGGCTACTACGAGCAGTACTTC.

The V gene is TRBV7-2, the J gene TRBJ2-3, with a weak D call TRBD2 (6 bases). The CDR3 has 15 residues. Trimming took 4 bases from V and 4 from J, leaving 15 bases between them. Germline assignment: CDR1 SGHTA and CDR2 FQGNSA. The CDR3 DNA sequence: TGTGCCAGCAGCTCACTAGCCGGAGCCCCAGATACGCAGTATTTT. Amino acids: CASSSLAGAPDTQYF.

This clone was recorded once. The chain has TRBV7-9 and TRBJ2-7, with TRBD2 identical over 9 bases. V lost 5 bases, J lost 5 bases, and 22 bases stayed unmatched. This CDR3 is 19 amino acids long. CDR1 is SEHNR and CDR2 is FQNEAQ in the germline V gene (reference sequence). In DNA, the CDR3 is TGTGCCAGCAGCCAAATCCCGGGACAGTCCGGGACTAGCTTCCACGAGCAGTACTTC. Protein sequence: CASSQIPGQSGTSFHEQYF.

This clone was picked up one time. The chain is built from TRBV18 and TRBJ2-7; D unclear. The V gene's germline CDR1 is KGHSH and CDR2 LQKENI. This CDR3 has 14 residues. V was cut by 5 bases and J by 4 bases, with 15 bases left in between. The CDR3 nucleotides read TGTGCCAGCTCATGGGCCCGCGGTCGTTACGAGCAGTACTTC. Its protein is CASSWARGRYEQYF.

The V call is TRBV2, the J call TRBJ2-7, with 11 bases that match TRBD2. Trimming took 8 bases from V and 2 from J; bases not matched to a gene: 5. Germline values: CDR1 SNHLY, CDR2 FYNNEI. This CDR3 has 14 residues. The CDR3 sequence is CASLAGGPTYEQYF. CDR3 DNA sequence: TGTGCCAGCCTAGCGGGGGGCCCCACCTACGAGCAGTACTTC. Full variable domain (rest looked up from reference TRBV2 and TRBJ2-7): EPEVTQTPSHQVTQMGQEVILRCVPISNHLYFYWYRQILGQKVEFLVSFYNNEISEKSEIFDDQFSVERPDGSNFTLKIRSTKLEDSAMYFCASLAGGPTYEQYFGPGTRLTVT.

The chain carries TRBV5-4 and TRBJ2-7; TRBD1 might be the D (5 bases). The germline gives CDR1 SGHNT, CDR2 YYREEE (reference sequence). The CDR3 runs to 15 residues. The ends were cut back, 1 base at V and 1 base at J, with 12 bases in the middle. CDR3 region: CASSLTQGNSYEQYF. The CDR3 nucleotides read TGTGCCAGCAGCTTGACCCAGGGCAATTCCTACGAGCAGTACTTC.

This chain connects TRBV6-5 to TRBJ1-2, with 9 bases that match TRBD1. This CDR3 is built from 16 residues. V was pared by 0 bases and J by 8 bases, with 10 bases of the junction left unmatched. In germline, CDR1 is MNHEY, CDR2 SVGAGI. The DNA for the CDR3 is TGTGCCAGCAGTTACTCCCCGGGCGGGACAGGGCAAGGCTACACCTTC. The encoded protein is CASSYSPGGTGQGYTF.

This chain joins TRBV6-1 and TRBJ1-1, with no clear D. V lost 6 bases to trimming and J lost 0 bases, with 11 bases between them. This CDR3 comprises 14 residues. The germline CDR1 and CDR2 sequences are MNHNS and SASEGT. The CDR3 sequence is CASSQVGMNTEAFF. The CDR3 nucleotides read TGTGCCAGCAGCCAGGTTGGGATGAACACTGAAGCTTTCTTT.

V and J are TRBV9 and TRBJ2-7; 11 bases line up with TRBD1. The V and J ends lost 3 bases and 3 bases, in that order; junction bases with no gene match: 2. CDR1 and CDR2 (germline): SGDLS, YYNGEE. This CDR3 region has 14 residues. The CDR3 loop is CASSAGQGGYEQYF. The CDR3 DNA sequence: TGTGCCAGCAGCGCGGGACAGGGGGGCTACGAGCAGTACTTC.

The DNA of the CDR3 is TGTGCCATCAGTTCGGGGTCTGAAGCTTTCTTT. This sequence encodes CAISSGSEAFF. The chain combines TRBV10-3 with TRBJ1-1; D is unresolved. The CDR3 extends over 11 amino acids. The V end was cut by 5 bases, the J end by 6 bases, with 7 bases between. CDR1 ENHRY and CDR2 SYGVKD come from the germline V gene.

This clone was picked up one time. This chain links TRBV6-6 with TRBJ2-7; no firm D call. Germline assignment: CDR1 MNHNY and CDR2 SVGAGI (reference sequence). V lost 6 bases and J lost 0, with 15 bases in between. The length of the CDR3 is 15 residues. CDR3 sequence reads: CASRGTATFSYEQYF. The CDR3 bases are TGTGCCAGCAGGGGAACGGCAACGTTCTCCTACGAGCAGTACTTC.

The chain carries TRBV27 and TRBJ2-2; D is unresolved. Deletions cut 3 bases from V and 5 bases from J, with 4 bases between. In germline, CDR1 is MNHEY, CDR2 SMNVEV (reference sequence). The CDR3 consists of 12 residues. The CDR3 bases are TGTGCCAGCAGTTTCCTTACCGGGGAGCTGTTTTTT. It translates to CASSFLTGELFF.

This chain links TRBV2 with TRBJ2-3, with TRBD2 matching over 10 bases. Germline lookup yields CDR1 SNHLY and CDR2 FYNNEI. With 10 bases clipped from V and 1 base from J, the junction kept 5 bases outside the gene matches. This CDR3 has 14 residues. In nucleotides, the CDR3 is TGTGCCAACTTCACTAGCGGGGGCACAGATACGCAGTATTTT. Its translation: CANFTSGGTDTQYF.